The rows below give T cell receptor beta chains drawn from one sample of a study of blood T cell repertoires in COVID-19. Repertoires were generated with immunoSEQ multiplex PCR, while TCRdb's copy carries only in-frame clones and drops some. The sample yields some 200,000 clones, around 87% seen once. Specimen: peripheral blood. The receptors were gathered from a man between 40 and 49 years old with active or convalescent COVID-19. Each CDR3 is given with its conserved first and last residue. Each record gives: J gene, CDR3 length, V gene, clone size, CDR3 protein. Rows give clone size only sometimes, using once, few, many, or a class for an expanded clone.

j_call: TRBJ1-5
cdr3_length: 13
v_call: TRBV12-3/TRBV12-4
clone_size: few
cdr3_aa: CASSREINQPQHF

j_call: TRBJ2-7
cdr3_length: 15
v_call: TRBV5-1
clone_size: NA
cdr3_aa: CASSKAGGSSYEQYF

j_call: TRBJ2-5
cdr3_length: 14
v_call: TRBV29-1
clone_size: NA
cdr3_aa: CSVGRQAPAETQYF

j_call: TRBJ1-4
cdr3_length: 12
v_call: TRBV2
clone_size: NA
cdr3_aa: CASRVQGEKLFF

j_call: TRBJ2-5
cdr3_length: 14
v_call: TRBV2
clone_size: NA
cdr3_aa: CASSQGTGQETQYF

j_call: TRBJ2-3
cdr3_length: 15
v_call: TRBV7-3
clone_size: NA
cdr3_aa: CASSQGAGVTDTQYF

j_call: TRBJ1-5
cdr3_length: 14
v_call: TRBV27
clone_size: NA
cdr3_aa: CASRARTGYQPQHF

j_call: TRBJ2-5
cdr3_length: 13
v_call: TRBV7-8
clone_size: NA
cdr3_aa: CASSRGQQETQYF

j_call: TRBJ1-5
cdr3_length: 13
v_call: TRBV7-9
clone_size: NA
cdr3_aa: CASSLGENQPQHF

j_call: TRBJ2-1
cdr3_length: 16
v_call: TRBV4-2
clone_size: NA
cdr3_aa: CASSQGGLAGRNEQFF

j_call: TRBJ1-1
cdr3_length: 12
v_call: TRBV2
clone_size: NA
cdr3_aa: CASSEHSTEAFF

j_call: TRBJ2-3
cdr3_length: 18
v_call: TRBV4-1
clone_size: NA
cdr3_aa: CASSQESLRFDSTDTQYF

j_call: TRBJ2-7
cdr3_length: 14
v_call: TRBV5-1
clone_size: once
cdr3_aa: CASSSGTGGGEQYF

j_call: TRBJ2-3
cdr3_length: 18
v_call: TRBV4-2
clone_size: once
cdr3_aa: CASSQGRRRGVGTDTQYF

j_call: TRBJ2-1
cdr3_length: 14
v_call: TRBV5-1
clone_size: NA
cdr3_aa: CASSLGINYNEQFF

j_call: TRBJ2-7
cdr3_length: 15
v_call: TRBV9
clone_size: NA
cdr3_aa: CASSVGEGVYYEQYF

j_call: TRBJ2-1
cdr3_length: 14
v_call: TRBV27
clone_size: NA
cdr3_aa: CASSVTGGDNEQFF

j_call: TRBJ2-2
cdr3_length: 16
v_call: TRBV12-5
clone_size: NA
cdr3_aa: CASAVAYGGADGELFF

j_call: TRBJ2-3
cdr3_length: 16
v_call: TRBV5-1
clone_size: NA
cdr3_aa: CASSLGASGGADTQYF

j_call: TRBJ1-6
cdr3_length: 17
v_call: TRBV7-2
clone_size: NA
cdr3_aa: CASSSSSSDRRNSPLHF

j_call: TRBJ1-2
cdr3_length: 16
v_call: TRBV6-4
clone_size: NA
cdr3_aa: CASSDSSRQGYYGYTF

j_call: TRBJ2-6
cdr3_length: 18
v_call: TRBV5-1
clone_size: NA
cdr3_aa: CASSLEGSTGTGANVLTF

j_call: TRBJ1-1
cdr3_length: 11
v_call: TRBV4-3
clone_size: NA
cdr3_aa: CASSQGIEAFF

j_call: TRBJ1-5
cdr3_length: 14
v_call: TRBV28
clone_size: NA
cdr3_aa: CASSLPGGSQPQHF

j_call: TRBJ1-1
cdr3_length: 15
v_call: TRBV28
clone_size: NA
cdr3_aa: CASSPNRVFNTEAFF

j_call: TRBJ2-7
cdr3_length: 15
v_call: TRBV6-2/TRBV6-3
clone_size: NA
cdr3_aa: CASSYTGTGGYEQYF

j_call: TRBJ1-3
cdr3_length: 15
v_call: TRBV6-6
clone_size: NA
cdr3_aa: CASSDRGTPEDTIYF

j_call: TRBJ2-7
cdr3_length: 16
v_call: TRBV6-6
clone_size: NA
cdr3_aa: CASRSRLAGGSYEQYF

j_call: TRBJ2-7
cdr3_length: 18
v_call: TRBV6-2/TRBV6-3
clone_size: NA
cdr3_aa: CASSYPGTSGGLTYEQYF

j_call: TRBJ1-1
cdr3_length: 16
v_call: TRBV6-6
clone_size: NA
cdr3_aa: CASSYSQGRVNTEAFF

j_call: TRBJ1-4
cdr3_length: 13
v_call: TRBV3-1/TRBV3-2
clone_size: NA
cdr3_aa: CASSQEGGTKLFF

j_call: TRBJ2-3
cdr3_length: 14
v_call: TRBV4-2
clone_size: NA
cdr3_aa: CASSQDFPGDTQYF

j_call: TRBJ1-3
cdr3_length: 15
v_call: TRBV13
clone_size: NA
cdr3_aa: CASSSGTASGNTIYF

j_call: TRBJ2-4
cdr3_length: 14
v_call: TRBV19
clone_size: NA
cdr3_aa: CASSIGGYDNIQYF

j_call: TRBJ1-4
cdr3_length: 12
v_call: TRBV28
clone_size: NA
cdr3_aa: CAGSGTNEKLFF

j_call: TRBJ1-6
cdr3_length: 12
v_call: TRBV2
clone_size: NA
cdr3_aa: CASREGGSPLHF

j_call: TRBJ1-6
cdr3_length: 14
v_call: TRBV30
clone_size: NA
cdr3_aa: CAWSYRVMNSPLHF

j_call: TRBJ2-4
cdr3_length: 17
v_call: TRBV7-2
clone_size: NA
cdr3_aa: CASSLARGPRAKNIQYF

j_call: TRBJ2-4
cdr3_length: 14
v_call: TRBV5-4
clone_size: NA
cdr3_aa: CASSLAGTKNIQYF

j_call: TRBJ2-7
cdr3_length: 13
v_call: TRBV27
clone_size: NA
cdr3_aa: CASSTRHGYEQYF

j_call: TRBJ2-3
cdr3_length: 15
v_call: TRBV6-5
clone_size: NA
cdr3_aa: CASSSGGPVTDTQYF

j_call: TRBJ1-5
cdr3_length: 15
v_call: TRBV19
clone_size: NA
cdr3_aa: CASHDKGAVGQPQHF

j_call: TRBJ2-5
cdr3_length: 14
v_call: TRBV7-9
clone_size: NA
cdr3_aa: CASSNDNGQGRRYF

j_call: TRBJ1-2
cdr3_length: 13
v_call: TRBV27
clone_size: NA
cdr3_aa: CASSSTGGHGYTF

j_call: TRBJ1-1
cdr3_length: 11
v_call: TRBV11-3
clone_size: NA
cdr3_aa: CASTLGDEAFF

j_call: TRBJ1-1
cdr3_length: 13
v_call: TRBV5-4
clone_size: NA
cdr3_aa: CASSRWTGAEAFF

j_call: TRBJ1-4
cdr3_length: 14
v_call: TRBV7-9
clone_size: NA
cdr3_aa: CASSLEELNEKLFF

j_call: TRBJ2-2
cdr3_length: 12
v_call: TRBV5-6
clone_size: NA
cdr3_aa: CASSLISGELFF

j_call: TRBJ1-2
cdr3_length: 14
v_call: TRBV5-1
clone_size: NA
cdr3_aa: CASSTEGANYGYTF

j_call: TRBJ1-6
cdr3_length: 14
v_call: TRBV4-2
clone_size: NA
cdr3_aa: CASSHGQTNSPLHF

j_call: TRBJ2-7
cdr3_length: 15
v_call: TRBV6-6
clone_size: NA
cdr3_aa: CASSYSAGGDYEQYF

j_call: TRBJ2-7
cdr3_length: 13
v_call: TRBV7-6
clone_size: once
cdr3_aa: CASSPDISYEQYF

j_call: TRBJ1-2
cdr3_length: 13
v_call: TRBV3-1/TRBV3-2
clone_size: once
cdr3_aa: CASSQDGSYGYTF

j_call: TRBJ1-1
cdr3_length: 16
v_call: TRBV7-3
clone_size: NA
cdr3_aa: CASSLIGQGKNTEAFF

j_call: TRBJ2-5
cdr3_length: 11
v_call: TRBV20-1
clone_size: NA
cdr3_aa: CSELGGETQYF

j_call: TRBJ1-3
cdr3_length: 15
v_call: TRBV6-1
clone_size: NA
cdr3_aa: CASSEGTASGNTIYF

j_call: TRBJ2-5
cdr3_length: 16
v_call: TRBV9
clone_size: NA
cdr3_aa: CASSNRTSGGKETQYF

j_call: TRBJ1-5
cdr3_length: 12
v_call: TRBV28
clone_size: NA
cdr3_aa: CASRSSNQPQHF

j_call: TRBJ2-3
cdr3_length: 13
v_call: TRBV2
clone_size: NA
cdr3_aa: CASLGQGLDTQYF